This T cell receptor (beta chain) was captured by sequencing in a study of blood T cell repertoires in COVID-19 (dated by TCRdb to about 2020). Regarding the study in general: Samples from collaborators originated in the United States, Italy and Spain and spanned both the acute and convalescent phases of COVID-19. The repertoires were made available in a free public database intended to serve as a resource for research on the immune response to SARS-CoV-2. Where available, HLA class I and class II types were taken from metadata supplied by the sample provider and were not determined by assay-based typing. The dataset comprised deeply sampled blood TCRbeta repertoires from subjects exposed to, actively infected with, or recovered from COVID-19. A de-identified subject ID, COVID-19 status, age in years and sex were almost always included in the sample metadata. Samples were obtained from the ongoing ImmuneRACE study (first 160 participants) and from 1,254 subjects provided by 6 global collaborators. The material from the prospective study consisted of cDNA or gDNA derived from T cells, B-cell-depleted T cells, or PBMCs.

CDR1 and CDR2 are drawn from the germline V gene: MGHRA, YSYEKL. Its CDR3 holds 16 amino acids, cysteine through phenylalanine. The kept DNA is CDR3 alone, 48 bases in frame from the first base. Trimming removed 1 base from V and 4 bases from J, leaving 14 bases between the germline ends. A note on this clone: Its antigen is not yet known. The sample holds no much larger clone one base away, and base qualities are not on file.

TCRbeta CDR3 regions were amplified from genomic DNA using the immunoSEQ Assay, a bias-controlled multiplex PCR. Regarding the original processing steps: The number of nucleated cells in each sample was estimated from the amplification of reference gene primers within the assay. Sequence reads were collapsed and filtered to measure the absolute abundance of every unique TCRbeta CDR3 rearrangement. For each sample, productive Simpson clonality was calculated by taking the square root of Simpson's diversity index across productive rearrangements. TCRdb mirrors the immuneACCESS table, restricted to in-frame sequences. Some clones are absent from its copies; in checked studies, under half trace to an unresolved V gene, and the reason for the others is unknown. V, J and clone size derive from that table, while D and trimming were established from the DNA sequence. The sample profile shows 450,000 or so clones; approximately 90% of them were found once. The top ten hold 0.8% to 0.85% of the sample.

In Seattle, one collaborating source enrolled patients while the infection was active and tracked those patients longitudinally over the course of disease. Whole blood was collected in K2EDTA tubes by collaborating institutions according to the institutions' own protocols. For TCRbeta analysis, collaborators shipped samples in one of three forms: frozen whole blood, isolated PBMCs, or DNA extracted from either of those sample types. The paper's findings and limits, for the study overall: The quantity of clinical and demographic metadata differed by source and by participant and was supplied without curation.

This chain joins TRBV4-1 to TRBJ1-5, with no confident D gene call. The sample consisted of peripheral blood. This receptor was obtained from a man aged 18 to 30 with COVID-19, enrolled during active disease. The CDR3 reads CASSQAPEEVNQPQHF. The DNA sequence reads TGCGCCAGCAGCCAAGCTCCAGAGGAGGTTAATCAGCCCCAGCATTTT.